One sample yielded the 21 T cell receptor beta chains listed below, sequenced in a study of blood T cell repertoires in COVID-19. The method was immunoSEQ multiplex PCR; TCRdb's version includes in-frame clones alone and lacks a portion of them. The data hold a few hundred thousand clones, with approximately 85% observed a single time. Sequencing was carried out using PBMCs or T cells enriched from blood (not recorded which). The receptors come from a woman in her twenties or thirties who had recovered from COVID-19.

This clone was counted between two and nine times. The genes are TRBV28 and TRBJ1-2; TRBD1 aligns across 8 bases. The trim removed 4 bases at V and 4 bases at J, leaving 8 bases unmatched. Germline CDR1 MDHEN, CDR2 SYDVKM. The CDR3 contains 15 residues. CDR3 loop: CASSSPGGTGYGYTF. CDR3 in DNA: TGTGCCAGCAGTTCCCCAGGGGGGACAGGCTATGGCTACACCTTC.

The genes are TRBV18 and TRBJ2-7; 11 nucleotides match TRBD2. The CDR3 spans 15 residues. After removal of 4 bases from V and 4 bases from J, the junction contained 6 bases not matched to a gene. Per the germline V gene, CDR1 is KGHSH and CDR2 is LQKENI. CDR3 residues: CASSQSGTSGYEQYF. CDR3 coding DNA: TGTGCCAGCTCACAGAGCGGGACTAGCGGTTACGAGCAGTACTTC.

The chain's CDR3 is CASSPAAGTEGYTF. The CDR3 bases are TGTGCCAGCTCACCCGCAGCAGGGACAGAAGGCTACACCTTC. The chain joins TRBV18 to TRBJ1-2; the match to TRBD1 covers 7 bases. Germline CDR1 and CDR2: KGHSH and LQKENI. Germline trimming cut 3 bases from V and 8 bases from J; bases unmatched to any gene: 9. This CDR3 is built from 14 residues. Full variable domain (missing parts from reference TRBV18 and TRBJ1-2): NAGVMQNPRHLVRRRGQEARLRCSPMKGHSHVYWYRQLPEEGLKFMVYLQKENIIDESGMPKERFSAEFPKEGPSILRIQQVVRGDSAAYFCASSPAAGTEGYTFGSGTRLTVV.

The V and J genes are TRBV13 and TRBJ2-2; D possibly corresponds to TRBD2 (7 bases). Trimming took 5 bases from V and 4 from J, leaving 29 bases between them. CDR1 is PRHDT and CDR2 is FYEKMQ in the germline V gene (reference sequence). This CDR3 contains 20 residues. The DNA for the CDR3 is TGTGCCAGCAGCCTATACACATCACCCAACCGGGGGGCAGGCACCGGGGAGCTGTTTTTT. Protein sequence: CASSLYTSPNRGAGTGELFF. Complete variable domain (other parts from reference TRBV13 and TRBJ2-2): AAGVIQSPRHLIKEKRETATLKCYPIPRHDTVYWYQQGPGQDPQFLISFYEKMQSDKGSIPDRFSAQQFSDYHSELNMSSLELGDSALYFCASSLYTSPNRGAGTGELFFGEGSRLTVL.

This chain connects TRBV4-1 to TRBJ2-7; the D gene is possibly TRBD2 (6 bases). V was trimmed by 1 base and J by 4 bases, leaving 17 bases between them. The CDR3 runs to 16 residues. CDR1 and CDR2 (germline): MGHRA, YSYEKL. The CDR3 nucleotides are TGCGCCAGCAGCCAAGCGTACCGGGACTCCCTGTACGAGCAGTACTTC. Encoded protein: CASSQAYRDSLYEQYF.

CDR3 in DNA: TGTGCCAGCAGCCAACCGACATCTGAAGCTTTCTTT. Its protein product is CASSQPTSEAFF. This rearrangement joins TRBV3-1 (or the pseudogene TRBV3-2) to TRBJ1-1; D is uncertain. CDR1 and CDR2 (germline): LGHDT, YNNKEL (reference sequence). This CDR3 is 12 amino acids long. V lost 2 bases and J lost 6, with 7 bases in between.

CDR3 region: CASSFAAGINQPQHF. The DNA for the CDR3 is TGTGCCAGCAGCTTTGCCGCAGGGATCAATCAGCCCCAGCATTTT. The chain links TRBV7-2 to TRBJ1-5, with D possibly matching TRBD1 (5 bases). The V and J ends lost 3 bases and 3 bases respectively, with 12 bases between them. The CDR3 is made up of 15 amino acids. Germline V CDR1 and CDR2: SGHTA, FQGNSA.

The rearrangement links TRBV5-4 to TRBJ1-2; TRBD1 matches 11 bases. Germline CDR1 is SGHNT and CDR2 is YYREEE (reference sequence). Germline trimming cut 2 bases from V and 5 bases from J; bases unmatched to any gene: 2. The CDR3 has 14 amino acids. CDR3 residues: CASSFGQGAYGYTF. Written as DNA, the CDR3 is TGTGCCAGCAGCTTCGGACAGGGGGCGTATGGCTACACCTTC.

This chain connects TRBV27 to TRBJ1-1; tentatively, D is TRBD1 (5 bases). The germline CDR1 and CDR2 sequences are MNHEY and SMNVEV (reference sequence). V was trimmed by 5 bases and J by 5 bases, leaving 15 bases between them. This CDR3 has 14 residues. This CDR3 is CASSPPGGITEAFF. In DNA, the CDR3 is TGTGCCAGCAGTCCCCCCGGGGGTATTACTGAAGCTTTCTTT.

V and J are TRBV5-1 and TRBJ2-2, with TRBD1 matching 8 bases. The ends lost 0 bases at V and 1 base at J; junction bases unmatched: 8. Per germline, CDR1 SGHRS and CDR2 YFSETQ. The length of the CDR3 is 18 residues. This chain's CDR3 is CASSLELVGQGNTGELFF. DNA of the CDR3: TGCGCCAGCAGCTTGGAGTTGGTTGGACAGGGGAACACCGGGGAGCTGTTTTTT.

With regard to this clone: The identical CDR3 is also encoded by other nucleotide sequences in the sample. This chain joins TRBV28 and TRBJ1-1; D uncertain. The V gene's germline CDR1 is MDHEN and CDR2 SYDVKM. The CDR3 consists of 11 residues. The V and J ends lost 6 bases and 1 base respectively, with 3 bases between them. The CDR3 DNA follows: TGTGCCAGCAGCCAGAACACTGAAGCTTTCTTT. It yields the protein CASSQNTEAFF.

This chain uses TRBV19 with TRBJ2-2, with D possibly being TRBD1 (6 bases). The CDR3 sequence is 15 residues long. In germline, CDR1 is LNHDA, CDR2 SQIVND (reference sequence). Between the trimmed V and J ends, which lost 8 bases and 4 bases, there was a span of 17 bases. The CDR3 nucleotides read TGTGCCAGTGGCCAAACTCGGACAGTCACCGGGGAGCTGTTTTTT. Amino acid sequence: CASGQTRTVTGELFF.

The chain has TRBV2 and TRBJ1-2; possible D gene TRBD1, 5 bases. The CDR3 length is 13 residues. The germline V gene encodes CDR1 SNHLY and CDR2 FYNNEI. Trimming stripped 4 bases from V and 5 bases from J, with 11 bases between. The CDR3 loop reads CASSVGQGYGYTF. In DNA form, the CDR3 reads TGTGCCAGCAGTGTGGGGCAGGGATATGGCTACACCTTC.

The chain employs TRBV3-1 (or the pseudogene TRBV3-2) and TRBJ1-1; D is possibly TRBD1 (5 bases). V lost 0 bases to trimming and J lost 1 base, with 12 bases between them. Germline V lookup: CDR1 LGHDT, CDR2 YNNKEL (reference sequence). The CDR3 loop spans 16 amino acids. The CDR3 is CASSQEGEGSNTEAFF. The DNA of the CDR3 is TGTGCCAGCAGCCAAGAAGGGGAGGGCTCGAACACTGAAGCTTTCTTT.

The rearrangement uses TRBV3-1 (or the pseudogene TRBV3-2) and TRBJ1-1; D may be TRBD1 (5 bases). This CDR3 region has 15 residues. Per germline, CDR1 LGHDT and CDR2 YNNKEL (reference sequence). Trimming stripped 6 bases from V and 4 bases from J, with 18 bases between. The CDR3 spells CASSLFQGSGTEAFF. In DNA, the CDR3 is TGTGCCAGCAGTCTATTCCAGGGTTCAGGCACTGAAGCTTTCTTT.

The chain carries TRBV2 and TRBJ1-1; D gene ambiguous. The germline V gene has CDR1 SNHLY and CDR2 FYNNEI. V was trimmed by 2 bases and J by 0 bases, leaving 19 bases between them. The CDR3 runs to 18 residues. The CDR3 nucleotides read TGTGCCAGCAGTGAAAGGGAGGGTTATCCCCCCCTGAACACTGAAGCTTTCTTT. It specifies CASSEREGYPPLNTEAFF.

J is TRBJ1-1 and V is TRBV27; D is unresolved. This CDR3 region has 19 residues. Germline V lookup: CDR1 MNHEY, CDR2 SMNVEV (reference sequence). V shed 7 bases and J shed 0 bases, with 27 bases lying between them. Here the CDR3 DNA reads TGTGCCAGCAAAAAGAGGGCCTATTCCGGGCCCCCATTGAACACTGAAGCTTTCTTT. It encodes CASKKRAYSGPPLNTEAFF.

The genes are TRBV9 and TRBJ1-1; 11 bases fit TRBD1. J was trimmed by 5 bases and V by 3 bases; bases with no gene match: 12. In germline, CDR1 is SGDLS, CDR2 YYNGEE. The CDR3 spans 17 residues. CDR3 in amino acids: CASSASRTGGAWTEAFF. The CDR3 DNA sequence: TGTGCCAGCAGCGCATCCCGGACAGGGGGCGCGTGGACTGAAGCTTTCTTT.

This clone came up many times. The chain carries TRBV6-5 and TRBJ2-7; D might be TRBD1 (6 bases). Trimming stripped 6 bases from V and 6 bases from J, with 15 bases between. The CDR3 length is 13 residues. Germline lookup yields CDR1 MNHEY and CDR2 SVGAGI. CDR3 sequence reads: CASRGWGRSEQYF. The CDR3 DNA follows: TGTGCCAGCAGGGGGTGGGGGCGAAGCGAGCAGTACTTC.

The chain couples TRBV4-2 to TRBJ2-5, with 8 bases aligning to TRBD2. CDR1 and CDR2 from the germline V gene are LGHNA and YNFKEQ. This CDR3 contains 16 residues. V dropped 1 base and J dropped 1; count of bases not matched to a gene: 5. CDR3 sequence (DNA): TGTGCCAGCAGCCAAGCGGGGGGGCAGATCCAAGAGACCCAGTACTTC. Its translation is CASSQAGGQIQETQYF.

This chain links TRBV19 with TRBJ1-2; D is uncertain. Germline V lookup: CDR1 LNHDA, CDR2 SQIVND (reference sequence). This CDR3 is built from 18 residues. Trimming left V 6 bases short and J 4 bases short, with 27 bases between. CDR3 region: CASRMEGFKKSVPYGYTF. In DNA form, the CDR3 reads TGTGCCAGTAGGATGGAGGGCTTCAAGAAGTCCGTTCCCTATGGCTACACCTTC. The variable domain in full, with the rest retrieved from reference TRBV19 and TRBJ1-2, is DGGITQSPKYLFRKEGQNVTLSCEQNLNHDAMYWYRQDPGQGLRLIYYSQIVNDFQKGDIAEGYSVSREKKESFPLTVTSAQKNPTAFYLCASRMEGFKKSVPYGYTFGSGTRLTVV.